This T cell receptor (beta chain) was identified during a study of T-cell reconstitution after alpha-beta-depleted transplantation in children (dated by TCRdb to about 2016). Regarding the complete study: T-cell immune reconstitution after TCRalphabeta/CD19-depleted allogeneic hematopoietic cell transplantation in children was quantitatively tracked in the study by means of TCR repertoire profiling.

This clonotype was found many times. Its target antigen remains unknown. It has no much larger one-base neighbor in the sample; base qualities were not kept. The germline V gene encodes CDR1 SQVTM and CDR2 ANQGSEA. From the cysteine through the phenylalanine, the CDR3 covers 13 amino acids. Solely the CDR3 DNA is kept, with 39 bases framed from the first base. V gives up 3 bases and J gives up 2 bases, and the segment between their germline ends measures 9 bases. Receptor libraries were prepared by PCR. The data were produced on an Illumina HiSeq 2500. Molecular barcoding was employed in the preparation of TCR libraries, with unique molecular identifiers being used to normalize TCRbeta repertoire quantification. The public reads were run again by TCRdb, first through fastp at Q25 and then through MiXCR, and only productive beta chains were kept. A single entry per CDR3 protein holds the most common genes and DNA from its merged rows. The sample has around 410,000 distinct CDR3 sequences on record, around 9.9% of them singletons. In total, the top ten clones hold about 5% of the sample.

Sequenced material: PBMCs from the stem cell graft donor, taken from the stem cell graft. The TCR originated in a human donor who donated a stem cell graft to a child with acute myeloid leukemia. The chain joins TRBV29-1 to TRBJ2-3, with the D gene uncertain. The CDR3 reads CSVDGYFTDTQYF. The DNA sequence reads TGCAGCGTTGATGGGTATTTCACAGATACGCAGTATTTT.